A single sample is the source of the 32 T cell receptor beta chains below, sequenced in a study of cytomegalovirus exposure and HLA in healthy donors. The PCR ran on 60 Vbeta and 13 Jbeta primers. Only in-frame clones appear in the TCRdb table, and some are missing; sequencing was by immunoSEQ multiplex PCR. The sample consists of roughly 80,000 clones, approximately 60% of them appearing once. Sequenced sample: PBMCs. These receptors came from a male donor in good health and CMV-seropositive.

In DNA, the CDR3 is TGTGCCAGCAGCCCTTGGACAGAAGAGACCCAGTACTTC. Protein product: CASSPWTEETQYF. The chain carries TRBV9 and TRBJ2-5, with D perhaps TRBD1 (6 bases). V lost 4 bases and J 3 bases, leaving 10 bases between the germline ends. Looked up from germline, CDR1 is SGDLS and CDR2 is YYNGEE. CDR3 length equals 13 residues.

Only one count was recorded for this clone. The chain couples TRBV18 to TRBJ2-7, with D possibly TRBD2 on 5 matching bases. Trimming cost V 3 bases and J 0 bases, with 6 bases left between them. CDR1 and CDR2 (germline): KGHSH, LQKENI. The CDR3 totals 13 residues. This CDR3 reads CASSPEGSYEQYF. The CDR3 nucleotides are TGTGCCAGCTCACCCGAGGGCTCCTACGAGCAGTACTTC.

This chain links TRBV7-2 with TRBJ1-3; D uncertain. The CDR3 is 12 residues long. V lost 7 bases and J lost 8, with 12 bases in between. The germline V gene has CDR1 SGHTA and CDR2 FQGNSA. The CDR3 coding sequence is TGTGCCAGCACGCCCCGCGGGGACACCATATATTTT. Its protein product is CASTPRGDTIYF.

The V gene is TRBV6-5, the J gene TRBJ1-2, with 7 bases identical to TRBD1. Germline loops: CDR1 MNHEY, CDR2 SVGAGI. There are 15 residues in the CDR3. V lost 2 bases and J lost 4; bases outside the gene matches: 7. Here the CDR3 DNA reads TGTGCCAGCAGTTACCAGGACAGGCGGCTCTATGGCTACACCTTC. It encodes CASSYQDRRLYGYTF.

The chain is built from TRBV9 and TRBJ2-7; 7 bases align to TRBD1. The CDR3 totals 14 residues. Germline V gene sequence: CDR1 SGDLS, CDR2 YYNGEE. J lost 3 bases, V lost 0 bases, and 3 bases had no gene match. This CDR3 is CASSVGQGVYEQYF. For the CDR3, the DNA is TGTGCCAGCAGCGTAGGCCAGGGGGTCTACGAGCAGTACTTC.

The sample holds a few counts of this clone. The V gene is TRBV13, the J gene TRBJ2-7; maybe TRBD2 (6 bases). The CDR3 is 14 amino acids. Germline CDR1 PRHDT, CDR2 FYEKMQ (reference sequence). Trimming stripped 5 bases from V and 0 bases from J, with 11 bases between. Here the CDR3 DNA reads TGTGCCAGCAGCCTTAGCGGACGCTCCTACGAGCAGTACTTC. Amino acids: CASSLSGRSYEQYF.

This clone was seen more than once but under ten times. The chain links TRBV28 to TRBJ2-5, with 12 bases matching TRBD2. The length of the CDR3 is 17 residues. J was trimmed by 2 bases and V by 3 bases; bases with no gene match: 7. The germline V gene has CDR1 MDHEN and CDR2 SYDVKM. The CDR3 bases are TGTGCCAGCAGTTTCTTAAATGGACTAGCGGGGCAAGAGACCCAGTACTTC. It codes for CASSFLNGLAGQETQYF.

This chain joins TRBV5-6 and TRBJ2-2; 7 bases align to TRBD1. CDR1 and CDR2 from the germline V gene are SGHDT and YYEEEE. Trimming took 2 bases from V and 1 from J; bases not matched to a gene: 5. The CDR3 runs to 16 residues. The CDR3 DNA reads as TGTGCCAGCAGCTTCCCCGGGACAGTGAACACCGGGGAGCTGTTTTTT. Its protein product is CASSFPGTVNTGELFF.

The chain has TRBV23-1 and TRBJ1-4; D is perhaps TRBD1 (6 bases). TRBV23-1 is annotated as an ORF whose role is uncertain. CDR3 size: 15 residues. Between the trimmed V and J ends, which lost 0 bases and 8 bases, there was a span of 13 bases. CDR3 in amino acids: CASSQSWGPREKLFF. The DNA of the CDR3 is TGCGCCAGCAGTCAATCTTGGGGGCCAAGGGAAAAACTGTTTTTT.

This clone was detected a few times. V usage is TRBV27 and J usage is TRBJ1-1; D perhaps matches TRBD1 (5 bases). Germline V gene data show CDR1 as MNHEY and CDR2 as SMNVEV (reference sequence). This CDR3 is 13 amino acids long. V gave up 6 bases and J gave up 8 bases, with 16 bases separating them. CDR3 DNA sequence: TGTGCCAGCAGACAGTACAGGTTTCTCGAAGCTTTCTTT. It is translated as CASRQYRFLEAFF.

The chain is built from TRBV6-5 and TRBJ2-7; 9 bases fit TRBD2. CDR1 is MNHEY, CDR2 SVGAGI, per germline. Germline trimming cut 10 bases from V and 2 bases from J; bases unmatched to any gene: 9. CDR3 length equals 14 residues. CDR3 in DNA: TGTGCCACTGCGAGGAGCGGGGGGCCCTACGAGCAGTACTTC. Residues: CATARSGGPYEQYF.

The chain recombines TRBV7-9 with TRBJ1-5; D is ambiguous. V dropped 4 bases and J dropped 5 bases, with 12 bases sitting between them. This CDR3 comprises 14 residues. CDR1 is SEHNR, CDR2 FQNEAQ, per germline (reference sequence). CDR3 protein: CASSSSRSDQPQHF. CDR3 DNA sequence: TGTGCCAGCAGCTCCTCCAGAAGCGATCAGCCCCAGCATTTT.

This clone is a singleton in its sample. The chain couples TRBV30 to TRBJ1-6; no definite D call. Germline CDR1 and CDR2: GTSNPN and SVGIG (reference sequence). This CDR3 region has 12 residues. The V end lost 3 bases, the J end lost 8 bases, and 8 bases lay between the germline ends. CDR3 nucleotide sequence: TGTGCCTGGAGGGATGCGGATTCACCCCTCCACTTT. Its protein is CAWRDADSPLHF.

The V call is TRBV30, the J call TRBJ1-2; 11 bases match TRBD1. Germline CDR1 and CDR2: GTSNPN and SVGIG (reference sequence). Losses at the gene ends were 0 bases for V and 8 bases for J; bases not matched to a gene: 5. This CDR3 region has 14 residues. CDR3 in DNA: TGTGCCTGGAGTGTAGGACAGGGGGCGCGAGGCTACACCTTC. It encodes CAWSVGQGARGYTF.

J is TRBJ2-3 and V is TRBV2; 11 bases are shared with TRBD2. This CDR3 is 16 amino acids long. V gave up 5 bases and J gave up 5 bases; unmatched junction bases: 9. Germline V CDR1 and CDR2: SNHLY, FYNNEI. CDR3 sequence reads: CASSTQATSGGDTQYF. For the CDR3, the DNA is TGTGCCAGCAGTACTCAAGCAACTAGCGGGGGAGATACGCAGTATTTT.

The rearrangement joins TRBV7-6 to TRBJ2-2, with D possibly TRBD1 on 5 matching bases. This CDR3 has 15 residues. Trimming took 1 base from V and 3 from J, leaving 9 bases between them. CDR1 SGHVS and CDR2 FNYEAQ come from the germline V gene. CDR3 coding DNA: TGTGCCAGCAGCTTAGACAGGCCGCACACCGGGGAGCTGTTTTTT. This sequence encodes CASSLDRPHTGELFF.

The DNA for the CDR3 is TGCGCCAGCAGCCAGGCCGCCTTAATTAGCGGGCGCACAGATACGCAGTATTTT. Protein product: CASSQAALISGRTDTQYF. The chain carries TRBV4-3 and TRBJ2-3; TRBD2 matches 7 bases. Germline V gives CDR1 LGHNA, CDR2 YSLEER. V lost 3 bases to trimming and J lost 1 base; unmatched junction nucleotides: 13. CDR3 length equals 18 residues.

There are a few counts of this clone. The chain carries TRBV7-8 and TRBJ2-3, with D possibly TRBD2 on 5 matching bases. Germline V gives CDR1 SGHVS, CDR2 FQNEAQ. Trimming pared 5 bases from V and 3 bases from J, leaving 15 bases between. The CDR3 length is 15 residues. CDR3: CASSEDWEKTDTQYF. CDR3 coding DNA: TGTGCCAGCAGCGAAGACTGGGAGAAGACAGATACGCAGTATTTT.

The rearrangement links TRBV4-3 to TRBJ1-1, with 7 bases lining up with TRBD1. Per the germline V gene, CDR1 is LGHNA and CDR2 is YSLEER. This CDR3 has 16 residues. V shed 0 bases and J 1 base; nucleotides not matched to a gene: 5. CDR3 residues: CASSQDRTGWNTEAFF. The DNA for the CDR3 is TGCGCCAGCAGCCAAGATCGGACAGGATGGAACACTGAAGCTTTCTTT.

The chain is built from TRBV5-1 and TRBJ1-4, with D perhaps matching TRBD1 (5 bases). Deletions cut 2 bases from V and 4 bases from J, with 9 bases between. This CDR3 is built from 14 residues. Germline values: CDR1 SGHRS, CDR2 YFSETQ. CDR3 region: CASSFGGDNEKLFF. The CDR3 nucleotides are TGCGCCAGCAGCTTCGGGGGGGATAATGAAAAACTGTTTTTT.

This clone has only a few counts. Germline and junction disagree at one end, which may indicate a read error. The gene calls are TRBV7-9 and TRBJ2-3, with 12 nucleotides matching TRBD2. Germline V gene lookup returns CDR1 SEHNR and CDR2 FQNEAQ (reference sequence). CDR3 length: 18 amino acids. Here the CDR3 reads CSSSSRVWTSGDVDTQYF. CDR3 DNA sequence: TGTTCCAGCAGCTCTAGGGTTTGGACTAGCGGGGATGTAGATACGCAGTATTTT.

This clone was counted a few times. One end of the junction fails to match germline, which may point to a read error. The V call is TRBV30, the J call TRBJ1-1, with D possibly being TRBD1 (6 bases). Per germline, CDR1 GTSNPN and CDR2 SVGIG (reference sequence). This CDR3 region has 13 residues. This CDR3 reads CAWSATGRADAFF. CDR3 DNA: TGTGCCTGGAGTGCCACAGGGCGGGCTGACGCTTTCTTT.

The chain employs TRBV18 and TRBJ2-1; possible D gene TRBD2, 8 bases. CDR3 length: 16 amino acids. Trimming removed 6 bases at V and 0 bases at J, with 15 bases between. In germline, CDR1 is KGHSH, CDR2 LQKENI. Here the CDR3 DNA reads TGTGCCAGCTCTCAGACAGGGACTAGCTCCTACAATGAGCAGTTCTTC. This codes for CASSQTGTSSYNEQFF.

The V gene is TRBV7-2, the J gene TRBJ2-3; 8 bases agree with TRBD1. J lost 0 bases, V lost 4 bases, and 3 bases had no gene match. CDR3 length: 15 residues. The V gene's germline CDR1 is SGHTA and CDR2 FQGNSA. The CDR3: CASSWDRQSTDTQYF. CDR3 DNA: TGTGCCAGCAGCTGGGACAGGCAAAGCACAGATACGCAGTATTTT. The whole variable domain, remainder taken from reference TRBV7-2 and TRBJ2-3, is GAGVSQSPSNKVTEKGKDVELRCDPISGHTALYWYRQSLGQGLEFLIYFQGNSAPDKSGLPSDRFSAERTGGSVSTLTIQRTQQEDSAVYLCASSWDRQSTDTQYFGPGTRLTVL.

This clone was observed a few times. V is TRBV28 and J is TRBJ2-1; 9 bases agree with TRBD1. This CDR3 has 15 amino acids. CDR1 is MDHEN and CDR2 is SYDVKM in the germline V gene. V trimming: 0 bases; J trimming: 7 bases; junction bases outside the gene matches: 4. This chain's CDR3 is CASSLWGTGSNEQFF. The DNA of the CDR3 is TGTGCCAGCAGTTTATGGGGGACAGGGAGTAATGAGCAGTTCTTC.

The rearrangement joins TRBV7-8 to TRBJ1-5; 11 nucleotides match TRBD1. The CDR3 is made up of 15 amino acids. V shed 3 bases and J 5 bases; nucleotides not matched to a gene: 3. The germline V gene has CDR1 SGHVS and CDR2 FQNEAQ. Here the CDR3 DNA reads TGTGCCAGCAGCTTCGGGACAGGGGGTTATCAGCCCCAGCATTTT. Translated: CASSFGTGGYQPQHF.

This chain joins TRBV29-1 and TRBJ1-1; the D is unclear. The V end was cut by 3 bases, the J end by 0 bases, with 14 bases between. The CDR3 covers 15 residues. The V gene's germline CDR1 is SQVTM and CDR2 ANQGSEA. The CDR3 is CSVDDSVNMNTEAFF. The DNA for the CDR3 is TGCAGCGTTGACGACTCAGTTAATATGAACACTGAAGCTTTCTTT.

V usage is TRBV27 and J usage is TRBJ1-1; 8 bases are a match to TRBD1. Trimming took 0 bases from V and 1 from J; bases not matched to a gene: 7. Germline V gives CDR1 MNHEY, CDR2 SMNVEV (reference sequence). The CDR3 is 17 amino acids. In DNA form, the CDR3 reads TGTGCCAGCAGTTTATCGATAGGTACAGGGGGGAACACTGAAGCTTTCTTT. It encodes CASSLSIGTGGNTEAFF.

The V call is TRBV4-2, the J call TRBJ2-7, with 12 bases that match TRBD1. CDR3 length: 16 residues. V shed 1 base and J 4 bases; nucleotides not matched to a gene: 5. CDR1 LGHNA and CDR2 YNFKEQ come from the germline V gene. CDR3 nucleotides: TGTGCCAGCAGCCAAGGTGGGACAGGGGGCTTATACGAGCAGTACTTC. Its protein product is CASSQGGTGGLYEQYF.

This clone turned up a few times. The rearrangement links TRBV5-4 to TRBJ1-2; 9 nucleotides line up with TRBD1. The CDR3 runs to 16 residues. Germline V gives CDR1 SGHNT, CDR2 YYREEE (reference sequence). Trimming cost V 4 bases and J 0 bases; bases outside gene matches: 7. This CDR3 is CASSQGQGKTNYGYTF. CDR3 DNA sequence: TGTGCCAGCAGCCAGGGACAGGGAAAGACTAACTATGGCTACACCTTC.

V usage is TRBV27 and J usage is TRBJ2-3, with 14 positions matching TRBD2. The CDR3 totals 20 residues. The germline gives CDR1 MNHEY, CDR2 SMNVEV (reference sequence). Losses at the gene ends were 2 bases for V and 1 base for J; bases not matched to a gene: 11. The CDR3 loop reads CASSLTLGLAGGLRTDTQYF. CDR3 nucleotide sequence: TGTGCCAGCAGTTTAACTTTAGGACTAGCGGGAGGCCTCCGCACAGATACGCAGTATTTT.

This clone was counted between two and nine times. The chain has TRBV28 and TRBJ2-7, with 10 bases fitting TRBD1. V lost 7 bases, J lost 2 bases, and 8 bases stayed unmatched. The CDR3 spans 15 residues. Germline V gene lookup returns CDR1 MDHEN and CDR2 SYDVKM. For the CDR3, the DNA is TGTGCCAGCAACGACATAGGGACAGGGGCCTACGAGCAGTACTTC. It translates to CASNDIGTGAYEQYF. The whole variable domain, remainder taken from reference TRBV28 and TRBJ2-7, is DVKVTQSSRYLVKRTGEKVFLECVQDMDHENMFWYRQDPGLGLRLIYFSYDVKMKEKGDIPEGYSVSREKKERFSLILESASTNQTSMYLCASNDIGTGAYEQYFGPGTRLTVT.